The clone carrying this T cell receptor beta chain showed up many times. TCR beta CDR3 region amplification was performed from RNA transcripts. A first-round RT-PCR of the TCR CDR3 used the HTBI primer set. TCRdb redid the calling of the multiplex PCR reads with MiXCR, one entry per CDR3 protein. This table holds 350,000 or so distinct CDR3 sequences, around a sixth found once. The data originate from a study of T cells in Graves' hyperthyroidism and ophthalmopathy. The V and J ends lost 10 bases and 1 base respectively, with 28 bases between them. Per germline, CDR1 SNHLY and CDR2 FYNNEI. The CDR3 sequence is 18 residues long.

The receptor was derived from a woman aged 45 to 65 with Graves' hyperthyroidism. Specimen: blood. V gene TRBV2 combines with J gene TRBJ1-1, with D perhaps matching TRBD1 (6 bases). CDR3 loop: CATITTSTGSNKNTEAFF. CDR3 DNA: TGTGCCACCATAACAACGAGTACAGGGTCGAACAAGAACACTGAAGCTTTCTTT.